What follows describes a single TCR beta chain. Its antigen is not known. The sample comes from a study of shared clonotypes between healthy human individuals. General observations from the study: Against clonotypes common to all four donors, non-shared ones had lower generation probabilities. Naive subsets usually exceeded memory subsets in estimated richness.

CDR1 SGDLS and CDR2 YYNGEE come from the germline V gene. The V end lost 4 bases, the J end lost 4 bases, and 6 bases lay between the germline ends. The CDR3 is 11 residues long. Every subset had its genomic DNA shared out evenly among several immunoSEQ plates. The table came from immunoSEQ multiplex PCR; TCRdb's copy has only in-frame clones and leaves some out. The sample has 650,000 to 700,000 clones, roughly 87% seen once; the top ten hold 34%. This clonotype was obtained from a young man in good health. Some clones in this sample may be carry-over from other donors' samples. Material: memory CD8+ T cells from PBMCs. The subset here: CD45RO+ cells pooled with CCR7-negative TemRA cells. The J gene is TRBJ2-7, the V gene TRBV9; D remains ambiguous. The CDR3 bases are TGTGCCAGCAGCAATGGGTACGAGCAGTACTTC. Translating gives CASSNGYEQYF.